This section outlines one TCR beta chain sequence together with its context. This entry comes from a study of blood T cell repertoires in COVID-19. Generated by immunoSEQ multiplex PCR, the TCRdb table keeps only in-frame clones and is missing some. The data hold more than 150,000 clones, with roughly 76% observed a single time. Specimen: peripheral blood. The sequence was obtained from a woman older than 75 with COVID-19, enrolled during active disease.

As DNA, the CDR3 is TGTGCCAGCAGCCGGACAGGGGGGAGCGCCTACGAGCAGTACTTC. Translated: CASSRTGGSAYEQYF. The chain uses TRBV27 and TRBJ2-7, with TRBD1 matching over 10 bases. Trimming at V came to 6 bases and at J to 2 bases, leaving 7 bases not matched to a gene. Per germline, CDR1 MNHEY and CDR2 SMNVEV (reference sequence). The CDR3 covers 15 residues.